The 25 T cell receptor beta chains below all came from one sample that was sequenced in a study of response to subunit inactivated influenza vaccine. TCRdb reanalysed the RT-PCR reads using MiXCR and keeps one entry per CDR3 protein. The sample carries more than 400,000 distinct CDR3 sequences, around 7.9% recorded once. This sample comprised PBMCs from blood, obtained less than 25 months after vaccination. Receptors originate from a man aged 45 to 75 who received an inactivated influenza vaccine.

In this sample, this clonotype turned up many times. The genes are TRBV7-2 and TRBJ2-7, with 9 nucleotides matching TRBD1. Germline values: CDR1 SGHTA, CDR2 FQGNSA. The CDR3 is 15 residues long. With V trimmed by 5 bases and J by 4 bases, 9 bases remained unmatched. CDR3 in DNA: TGTGCCAGCAGCATGGCGGGACAGGGATTTTACGAGCAGTACTTC. This translates into CASSMAGQGFYEQYF.

In its sample, this clonotype was seen many times. The V gene is TRBV10-2, the J gene TRBJ2-4; D remains ambiguous. The CDR3 spans 15 residues. The germline V and J ends were trimmed by 4 bases and 0 bases, with 10 bases remaining between them. Germline lookup yields CDR1 WSHSY and CDR2 SAAADI. In DNA, the CDR3 is TGCGCCAGCAGTGCCGGTCTGCTAGCCAAAAACATTCAGTACTTC. Encoded protein: CASSAGLLAKNIQYF.

The sample holds a few counts of this clonotype. CDR3 sequence: CASSSRTSGDTQYF. The CDR3 DNA sequence: TGTGCCAGCAGCTCCCGGACTAGCGGGGATACGCAGTATTTT. The chain carries TRBV7-3 and TRBJ2-3; 11 nucleotides align to TRBD2. The length of the CDR3 is 14 residues. With 4 bases clipped from V and 6 bases from J, the junction kept 3 bases outside the gene matches. The germline gives CDR1 SGHTA, CDR2 FQGTGA.

This rearrangement joins TRBV7-9 to TRBJ2-5, with 8 bases fitting TRBD2. The CDR3 loop spans 14 amino acids. The trim removed 2 bases at V and 7 bases at J, leaving 6 bases unmatched. Germline-derived CDR1 and CDR2 are SEHNR and FQNEAQ (reference sequence). The CDR3, as DNA: TGTGCCAGCAGCTTACTCGGGAGGGCTGGGACCCAGTACTTC. This translates into CASSLLGRAGTQYF.

The rearrangement uses TRBV20-1 and TRBJ2-1; 8 bases are shared with TRBD2. Germline V gives CDR1 DFQATT, CDR2 SNEGSKA (reference sequence). The junction had 5 bases not matched to a gene; V was cut back by 3 bases and J by 4 bases. This CDR3 is 14 amino acids long. This CDR3 is CSASRGGLYNEQFF. The CDR3 DNA is TGCAGTGCTAGCCGCGGGGGGCTATACAATGAGCAGTTCTTC.

There are a few counts of this clonotype. The J gene is TRBJ2-1, the V gene TRBV9; TRBD1 is a possible D gene (7 bases). Germline V gene data show CDR1 as SGDLS and CDR2 as YYNGEE. The CDR3 extends over 16 amino acids. V was shortened by 0 bases and J by 3 bases, with 13 bases between the two germline ends. CDR3 sequence (DNA): TGTGCCAGCAGCGTAGCTAGCCAGGGGGGCTACAATGAGCAGTTCTTC. This sequence encodes CASSVASQGGYNEQFF.

This clonotype occurred a few times. V usage is TRBV30 and J usage is TRBJ1-2, with 7 bases that match TRBD1. Germline V lookup: CDR1 GTSNPN, CDR2 SVGIG (reference sequence). The J segment lost 2 bases and the V segment lost 3 bases, leaving 9 bases of the junction unmatched. CDR3 length: 15 residues. The CDR3 loop reads CAWRLQGTTNYGYTF. The CDR3 DNA reads TGTGCCTGGAGACTACAGGGGACCACCAACTATGGCTACACCTTC.

This chain connects TRBV24-1 to TRBJ2-2; D is unclear. The CDR3 covers 14 residues. The V end was cut by 3 bases, the J end by 4 bases, with 8 bases between. Germline V CDR1 and CDR2: KGHDR, SFDVKD. Here the CDR3 reads CATSDLYTTGELFF. CDR3 coding DNA: TGTGCCACCAGTGATCTCTACACCACCGGGGAGCTGTTTTTT.

The chain uses TRBV3-1 and TRBJ2-2; D is uncertain. Germline lookup yields CDR1 LGHDT and CDR2 YNNKEL (reference sequence). The CDR3 covers 17 residues. The germline V and J ends were trimmed by 4 bases and 0 bases, with 15 bases remaining between them. CDR3 sequence: CASSPLGLQANTGELFF. The CDR3 nucleotides read TGTGCCAGCAGCCCTCTGGGGTTGCAGGCGAACACCGGGGAGCTGTTTTTT.

In this sample, this clonotype turned up a few times. V gene TRBV6-5 combines with J gene TRBJ1-5; 11 bases are shared with TRBD1. The V gene end was trimmed by 4 bases and the J gene end by 7 bases; junction bases not matched to a gene: 6. The CDR3 has 15 residues. Germline V gives CDR1 MNHEY, CDR2 SVGAGI. The DNA of the CDR3 is TGTGCCAGCAGTTCCGGACAGGGGGCCTGGCAGCCCCAGCATTTT. It codes for CASSSGQGAWQPQHF.

This clonotype was seen ten or more times. The CDR3 region has the DNA TGTGCCAGCAGCTTAGAACAGAACACTGAAGCTTTCTTT. This encodes CASSLEQNTEAFF. The V and J genes are TRBV7-6 and TRBJ1-1; D ambiguous. V was trimmed by 1 base and J by 1 base, leaving 4 bases between them. The CDR3 consists of 13 residues. The germline V gene encodes CDR1 SGHVS and CDR2 FNYEAQ. Full variable domain (missing parts from reference TRBV7-6 and TRBJ1-1): GAGVSQSPRYKVTKRGQDVALRCDPISGHVSLYWYRQALGQGPEFLTYFNYEAQQDKSGLPNDRFSAERPEGSISTLTIQRTEQRDSAMYRCASSLEQNTEAFFGQGTRLTVV.

This rearrangement joins TRBV5-1 to TRBJ2-4; possibly TRBD2 for D (6 bases). CDR1 SGHRS and CDR2 YFSETQ come from the germline V gene. The CDR3 has 16 residues. Trimming took 5 bases from V and 0 from J, leaving 15 bases between them. The CDR3 nucleotides are TGCGCCAGCAGTTCTGGCGGGGCAGTAGCCAAAAACATTCAGTACTTC. This sequence encodes CASSSGGAVAKNIQYF.

This clonotype showed up just a few times. J is TRBJ2-3 and V is TRBV5-4, with TRBD2 identical over 10 bases. The CDR3 sequence is 16 residues long. The germline CDR1 and CDR2 sequences are SGHNT and YYREEE (reference sequence). V dropped 4 bases and J dropped 2; count of bases not matched to a gene: 7. The CDR3 nucleotides are TGTGCCAGCAGCCCGAAACTAGCGGGGATCACAGATACGCAGTATTTT. Translating gives CASSPKLAGITDTQYF.

This sequence joins TRBV20-1 and TRBJ2-7; a weak D match, TRBD1 (6 bases). V dropped 4 bases and J dropped 2 bases, with 12 bases sitting between them. This CDR3 comprises 13 residues. In germline, CDR1 is DFQATT, CDR2 SNEGSKA (reference sequence). The CDR3 here is CSANSQGTYEQYF. CDR3 bases: TGCAGTGCTAACTCCCAGGGGACCTACGAGCAGTACTTC.

The sample holds a few counts of this clonotype. The chain employs TRBV6-1 and TRBJ2-3; 10 positions agree with TRBD1. V trimming: 7 bases; J trimming: 5 bases; junction bases outside the gene matches: 12. CDR3 length: 16 residues. CDR1 MNHNS and CDR2 SASEGT come from the germline V gene. CDR3 coding DNA: TGTGCCAGCACTCCCGACAGGGGGCTGGCTGGAGATACGCAGTATTTT. Translating gives CASTPDRGLAGDTQYF.

Ten or more counts support this clonotype. The chain joins TRBV12-3 or TRBV12-4 to TRBJ2-3, with 11 bases fitting TRBD2. This CDR3 spans 14 amino acids. Trimming took 2 bases from V and 8 from J; bases not matched to a gene: 3. Here the CDR3 reads CASSLTSGGSTQYF. CDR3 bases: TGTGCCAGCAGTTTAACTAGCGGGGGAAGTACGCAGTATTTT.

The chain links TRBV12-3 or TRBV12-4 to TRBJ1-4, with D uncertain. V was shortened by 6 bases and J by 5 bases, with 13 bases between the two germline ends. The CDR3 contains 14 residues. The CDR3 spells CASSPLIRNEKLFF. The CDR3 DNA is TGTGCCAGCAGCCCTTTGATCAGGAATGAAAAACTGTTTTTT.

This clonotype was picked up a small number of times. The rearrangement joins TRBV6-2 or TRBV6-3 to TRBJ2-1, with D possibly being TRBD1 (5 bases). The ends were cut back, 7 bases at V and 15 bases at J, with 19 bases in the middle. Germline assignment: CDR1 MNHEY and CDR2 SVGEGT. The CDR3 is 12 residues long. CDR3 amino acids: CASKPGQGRPFF. In DNA, the CDR3 is TGTGCCAGCAAACCCGGGCAGGGCAGGCCGTTCTTC.

The gene calls are TRBV20-1 and TRBJ1-6; 10 nucleotides match TRBD1. In germline, CDR1 is DFQATT, CDR2 SNEGSKA (reference sequence). Trimming took 6 bases from V and 6 from J; bases not matched to a gene: 5. The CDR3 runs to 14 residues. In nucleotides, the CDR3 is TGCAGTGCCCGTCGGACAGGGGGTAATTCACCCCTCCACTTT. Translation: CSARRTGGNSPLHF.

This clonotype appeared a few times. The chain joins TRBV4-2 to TRBJ1-5, with D perhaps TRBD1 (6 bases). Germline V gene sequence: CDR1 LGHNA, CDR2 YNFKEQ. The CDR3 covers 15 residues. V was trimmed by 0 bases and J by 11 bases, leaving 17 bases between them. The DNA for the CDR3 is TGTGCCAGCAGCCAAGAGGCGGGGGGGCAGTGGGCCCAGCATTTT. This translates into CASSQEAGGQWAQHF.

The chain combines TRBV2 with TRBJ2-7; 9 positions match TRBD2. The V segment lost 1 base and the J segment 4 bases; nucleotides outside the gene matches: 5. This CDR3 has 15 residues. The germline CDR1 and CDR2 sequences are SNHLY and FYNNEI. CDR3 bases: TGTGCCAGCAGTGAAGAAGCGGGGGGCCTTTACGAGCAGTACTTC. Translating gives CASSEEAGGLYEQYF.

The sample holds many counts of this clonotype. This chain connects TRBV13 to TRBJ2-5; D may be TRBD1 (5 bases). The length of the CDR3 is 14 residues. Germline V CDR1 and CDR2: PRHDT, FYEKMQ (reference sequence). V dropped 5 bases and J dropped 1 base, with 11 bases sitting between them. Here the CDR3 reads CASSRQRLQETQYF. The CDR3, as DNA: TGTGCCAGCAGCCGACAGAGACTCCAAGAGACCCAGTACTTC.

For this clonotype: This may be a read error, as it is one base from a much larger clone. The chain uses TRBV7-9 and TRBJ2-3, with 9 positions matching TRBD2. Germline V lookup: CDR1 SEHNR, CDR2 FQNEAQ (reference sequence). The length of the CDR3 is 15 residues. The CDR3 region is CAGSLGGGATDTQYF. In DNA, the CDR3 is TGTGCCGGCAGCTTAGGCGGGGGGGCCACAGATACGCAGTATTTT.

This clonotype showed up many times. The V and J genes are TRBV12-3 or TRBV12-4 and TRBJ2-2; D is ambiguous. CDR3 size: 12 residues. V lost 10 bases, J lost 3 bases, and 9 bases lay in between. Here the CDR3 reads CATRSHTGELFF. The CDR3 bases are TGTGCCACCAGGAGCCACACCGGGGAGCTGTTTTTT.

This clonotype occurred a few times. The chain carries TRBV3-1 and TRBJ2-2; 9 bases fit TRBD1. J was trimmed by 2 bases and V by 4 bases; bases with no gene match: 14. Looked up from germline, CDR1 is LGHDT and CDR2 is YNNKEL (reference sequence). This CDR3 comprises 19 residues. CDR3 DNA: TGTGCCAGCAGCCGTCCGACACGGGACAGGGCCGACAACACCGGGGAGCTGTTTTTT. The encoded protein is CASSRPTRDRADNTGELFF.